This TCR beta chain was sequenced for a study of cytomegalovirus exposure and HLA in healthy donors. Regarding the study as a whole: Subsequent analysis of the 95 to 150 validation repertoires found a tendency for first-cohort TCR clusters to co-occur. In vitro data verified a few CMV-associated chains as specific for CMV antigens. The classifier reportedly diagnosed cytomegalovirus status with high sensitivity and specificity.

Profiling relied on immunoSEQ multiplex PCR, and the TCRdb table lists in-frame clones only, not all of them. The sample records 250,000 to 350,000 clones, roughly 86% being singletons. Details on this clone: Antigen unknown.

Trimming took off 1 base at V and 4 bases at J, with 14 bases between the two ends. CDR1 is SEHNR, CDR2 FQNEAQ, per germline (reference sequence). This CDR3 comprises 15 residues. The TCR was taken from a man aged 25-40 years in good health and CMV-seronegative. This chain links TRBV7-9 with TRBJ2-7; tentative D call: TRBD1 (5 bases). The specimen sequenced was PBMCs. The CDR3, as DNA: TGTGCCAGCAGCTTAGGGTTTGGGGCGGAATACGAGCAGTACTTC. Translation: CASSLGFGAEYEQYF.